This TCR beta chain was found in a study of a mutant IDH1 vaccine in newly diagnosed glioma. Study background: Treated patients were roughly 62% male, about 38% female, mean age approximately 42 years. Standard pretreatment was either radiotherapy, temozolomide, or, for most, radiochemotherapy with temozolomide.

The time point denotes: week 5, during vaccination. Vaccination comprised doses that each held 300 ug of mutant IDH1 20-mer peptide, plus topical imiquimod. In the case of this clone: What it recognizes is unknown.

This CDR3 is 15 amino acids long. Germline V gives CDR1 SGHNT, CDR2 YYREEE (reference sequence). After removal of 2 bases from V and 2 bases from J, the junction contained 3 bases not matched to a gene. Data came from immunoSEQ multiplex PCR; TCRdb stores just in-frame clones and leaves some out. The table shows some 55,000 clones, with about 87% occurring only once. The V and J genes are TRBV5-4 and TRBJ1-3; 8 bases map to TRBD1. The sequencing used PBMCs, collected from a glioma patient whose treatment included an IDH1 peptide vaccine. This clonotype originated in a woman aged 40 to 55 with glioma. Here the CDR3 reads CASSLGQGTGNTIYF. The CDR3 bases are TGTGCCAGCAGCTTAGGACAGGGTACTGGAAACACCATATATTTT.